The 19 T cell receptor beta chains reported below all come from one sample, sequenced in a study of T cell responses to AZD1222 COVID-19 vaccine. TCRdb's copy holds only in-frame clones and misses some; the assay was immunoSEQ multiplex PCR. The sample yields some 140,000 clones, approximately 87% seen once. The sequences come from peripheral blood, collected on day 0 of MenACWY control vaccination. These receptors all stem from an adult in good health.

On this clone itself: The same CDR3 can be traced to other DNA sequences in this sample. The chain combines TRBV5-1 with TRBJ1-2; no clear D gene. Trimming stripped 4 bases from V and 2 bases from J, with 9 bases between. Germline V CDR1 and CDR2: SGHRS, YFSETQ. CDR3 length: 13 residues. DNA for the CDR3: TGCGCCAGCAGCCCAGGAAGCAACTATGGCTACACCTTC. Translating gives CASSPGSNYGYTF.

The chain couples TRBV27 to TRBJ2-1; tentatively, D is TRBD1 (7 bases). The CDR3 runs 14 residues. Per the germline V gene, CDR1 is MNHEY and CDR2 is SMNVEV (reference sequence). With 0 bases removed from V and 7 bases from J, the gap between germline ends came to 10 bases. The CDR3 region is CASSLSPGGNEQFF. In DNA form, the CDR3 reads TGTGCCAGCAGTTTATCTCCAGGGGGGAATGAGCAGTTCTTC.

V is TRBV3-1 (or the pseudogene TRBV3-2) and J is TRBJ2-2; D gene ambiguous. Germline CDR1 and CDR2: LGHDT and YNNKEL (reference sequence). V was cut by 4 bases and J by 6 bases, with 6 bases left in between. The CDR3 runs 12 residues. This CDR3 reads CASSPNAGELFF. The CDR3, as DNA: TGTGCCAGCAGCCCTAACGCCGGGGAGCTGTTTTTT.

The chain employs TRBV7-8 and TRBJ2-7; 10 nucleotides match TRBD2. The V gene's germline CDR1 is SGHVS and CDR2 FQNEAQ. This CDR3 spans 15 amino acids. V was pared by 5 bases and J by 7 bases, with 11 bases of the junction left unmatched. Written as DNA, the CDR3 is TGTGCCAGCAGCGTCCTAGCGGGGGCCCTATGGGAGCAGTACGTC. It translates to CASSVLAGALWEQYV.

CDR3 bases: TGTGCCAGCAGTTGGGCTGTATCGGGATTTTCCGAGCAGTACTTC. The encoded protein is CASSWAVSGFSEQYF. V gene TRBV6-5 combines with J gene TRBJ2-7; TRBD2 is a possible D gene (5 bases). This CDR3 region has 15 residues. Germline CDR1 and CDR2: MNHEY and SVGAGI. The V gene lost 4 bases and the J gene lost 6 bases, with 19 bases spanning the gap.

This sequence joins TRBV24-1 and TRBJ2-7; TRBD1 might be the D (5 bases). V lost 0 bases and J lost 5, with 16 bases in between. Germline values: CDR1 KGHDR, CDR2 SFDVKD. The CDR3 length is 16 residues. The CDR3, as DNA: TGTGCCACCAGTGATTTGTGGCTGGACAAGAAAAACGAGCAGTACTTC. It encodes CATSDLWLDKKNEQYF.

V usage is TRBV9 and J usage is TRBJ2-1; 9 bases are a match to TRBD2. The CDR3 sequence is 14 residues long. With V trimmed by 3 bases and J by 7 bases, 5 bases remained unmatched. Germline CDR1 is SGDLS and CDR2 is YYNGEE. The CDR3 DNA reads TGTGCCAGCAGCGCCGGGACTAGCTTGAATGAGCAGTTCTTC. Its protein product is CASSAGTSLNEQFF. Full variable domain (missing parts from reference TRBV9 and TRBJ2-1): DSGVTQTPKHLITATGQRVTLRCSPRSGDLSVYWYQQSLDQGLQFLIQYYNGEERAKGNILERFSAQQFPDLHSELNLSSLELGDSALYFCASSAGTSLNEQFFGPGTRLTVL.

This sequence joins TRBV18 and TRBJ2-2; D is undetermined. The CDR3 consists of 14 residues. Germline CDR1 and CDR2: KGHSH and LQKENI. Trimming took 5 bases from V and 4 from J, leaving 11 bases between them. The CDR3 region is CASSALSRTGELFF. The CDR3 DNA sequence: TGTGCCAGCTCAGCTTTAAGTCGCACCGGGGAGCTGTTTTTT.

The chain employs TRBV5-1 and TRBJ1-3; the D gene is possibly TRBD1 (5 bases). Germline V gene sequence: CDR1 SGHRS, CDR2 YFSETQ. V was pared by 2 bases and J by 0 bases, with 15 bases between. The CDR3 has 17 amino acids. CDR3 loop: CASSFRDGPSSGNTIYF. The CDR3 DNA sequence: TGCGCCAGCAGCTTTAGGGACGGCCCAAGCTCTGGAAACACCATATATTTT. Full variable domain (missing parts from reference TRBV5-1 and TRBJ1-3): KAGVTQTPRYLIKTRGQQVTLSCSPISGHRSVSWYQQTPGQGLQFLFEYFSETQRNKGNFPGRFSGRQFSNSRSEMNVSTLELGDSALYLCASSFRDGPSSGNTIYFGEGSWLTVV.

The chain couples TRBV24-1 to TRBJ2-1; D remains unclear. Looked up from germline, CDR1 is KGHDR and CDR2 is SFDVKD. The V and J ends lost 1 base and 1 base respectively, with 4 bases between them. The CDR3 consists of 14 residues. CDR3 residues: CATSDLGSYNEQFF. The DNA of the CDR3 is TGTGCCACCAGTGATTTAGGATCCTACAATGAGCAGTTCTTC.

The chain is built from TRBV5-1 and TRBJ1-2, with 12 bases aligning to TRBD1. The CDR3 spans 14 residues. Germline-derived CDR1 and CDR2 are SGHRS and YFSETQ. V dropped 3 bases and J dropped 8; count of bases not matched to a gene: 5. The CDR3 bases are TGCGCCAGCAGCTCGGGACAGGGGGCTGGCGGCTACACCTTC. Its protein is CASSSGQGAGGYTF. Combining the CDR3 with reference TRBV5-1 and TRBJ1-2 gives the whole variable domain KAGVTQTPRYLIKTRGQQVTLSCSPISGHRSVSWYQQTPGQGLQFLFEYFSETQRNKGNFPGRFSGRQFSNSRSEMNVSTLELGDSALYLCASSSGQGAGGYTFGSGTRLTVV.

The chain links TRBV6-1 to TRBJ1-1, with D possibly being TRBD1 (6 bases). CDR3 size: 14 residues. V lost 1 base and J lost 4, with 10 bases in between. Germline V CDR1 and CDR2: MNHNS, SASEGT. CDR3 nucleotide sequence: TGTGCCAGCAGTGAAGGGGGGCTAGGCACTGAAGCTTTCTTT. This translates into CASSEGGLGTEAFF.

The rearrangement joins TRBV10-3 to TRBJ2-5; 7 bases agree with TRBD1. Per the germline V gene, CDR1 is ENHRY and CDR2 is SYGVKD. J lost 3 bases, V lost 6 bases, and 13 bases had no gene match. This CDR3 comprises 16 residues. CDR3 amino acids: CAIRVSPGTVKETQYF. CDR3 coding DNA: TGTGCCATCAGAGTGAGCCCCGGGACAGTTAAAGAGACCCAGTACTTC.

In this sample, this clone turned up once. The V gene is TRBV5-5, the J gene TRBJ2-1, with 7 bases aligning to TRBD2. CDR3 length: 15 residues. V trimming: 4 bases; J trimming: 0 bases; junction bases outside the gene matches: 4. Germline CDR1 and CDR2: SGHKS and YYEKEE (reference sequence). The CDR3, as DNA: TGTGCCAGCAGCGTTCGGGGGGACTCCTACAATGAGCAGTTCTTC. This encodes CASSVRGDSYNEQFF.

This rearrangement joins TRBV10-2 to TRBJ2-1, with D unclear. This CDR3 region has 14 residues. In germline, CDR1 is WSHSY, CDR2 SAAADI. The ends were cut back, 7 bases at V and 6 bases at J, with 16 bases in the middle. CDR3 amino acids: CASKKGGMVNEQFF. CDR3 DNA sequence: TGCGCCAGCAAAAAAGGCGGTATGGTCAATGAGCAGTTCTTC.

The V call is TRBV5-1, the J call TRBJ2-7; D gene unclear. The CDR3 is 14 amino acids. Germline V gene sequence: CDR1 SGHRS, CDR2 YFSETQ. The ends were cut back, 0 bases at V and 2 bases at J, with 9 bases in the middle. CDR3 in amino acids: CASSLELAAYEQYF. CDR3 coding DNA: TGCGCCAGCAGCTTGGAATTAGCAGCCTACGAGCAGTACTTC.

The chain is built from TRBV11-3 and TRBJ1-2; 9 bases map to TRBD1. Germline CDR1 and CDR2: SGHNT and YENEEA. The length of the CDR3 is 14 residues. The trim removed 5 bases at V and 5 bases at J, leaving 6 bases unmatched. DNA for the CDR3: TGTGCCAGCAGCCCTGGACAGGGGAGATATGGCTACACCTTC. Translation: CASSPGQGRYGYTF.

This chain joins TRBV6-5 and TRBJ2-5, with 7 bases aligning to TRBD2. Per germline, CDR1 MNHEY and CDR2 SVGAGI. There are 15 residues in the CDR3. The ends lost 7 bases at V and 3 bases at J; junction bases unmatched: 11. This CDR3 is CASTGAGDLKETQYF. CDR3 sequence (DNA): TGTGCCAGCACAGGTGCGGGAGATCTGAAAGAGACCCAGTACTTC.

V and J are TRBV18 and TRBJ1-1, with D uncertain. The V gene lost 6 bases and the J gene lost 0 bases, with 5 bases spanning the gap. Looked up from germline, CDR1 is KGHSH and CDR2 is LQKENI. The CDR3 spans 12 residues. The CDR3 loop reads CASSTLNTEAFF. In nucleotides, the CDR3 is TGTGCCAGCTCGACCTTGAACACTGAAGCTTTCTTT.